This record concerns one TCR beta chain sequence. Other DNA sequences in the sample encode the same CDR3. The data were taken from a study of shared clonotypes between healthy human individuals. Sequenced by immunoSEQ multiplex PCR; TCRdb stores in-frame clones only, minus some. This repertoire shows some 2,400,000 clones, roughly 95% found once; its top ten account for 0.1% to 0.15%. Trimming shortened V by 8 bases and J by 2 bases, and 12 bases separated the two germline ends. This CDR3 has 13 residues. Germline CDR1 reads MNHEY; CDR2 reads SVGAGI. The TCR comes from a man aged 18 to 29 in good health. The genes are TRBV6-5 and TRBJ1-1; tentatively, D is TRBD1 (6 bases). The sample comprised naive CD4+ T cells sorted from blood. The sample's subset: CD45RA+ positively selected. The CDR3 is CASSDRRNTEAFF. The CDR3 coding sequence is TGTGCCAGCTCAGACAGGAGAAACACTGAAGCTTTCTTT.